The 18 T cell receptor beta chains below come from one sample, sequenced in a study of blood T cell repertoires in COVID-19. The method was immunoSEQ multiplex PCR; TCRdb's version includes in-frame clones alone and lacks a portion of them. The repertoire holds about 110,000 clones, 70% to 90% seen once, with 15% to 20% in the top ten. Specimen: peripheral blood. The receptor source for this set is a woman aged 55-70 years with acute or convalescent COVID-19.

The gene calls are TRBV15 and TRBJ2-3; a possible D gene is TRBD2 (6 bases). The V end was cut by 8 bases, the J end by 0 bases, with 9 bases between. The CDR3 contains 13 residues. From germline, CDR1 is LNHNV and CDR2 YYDKDF (reference sequence). CDR3: CATGRGSTDTQYF. The DNA of the CDR3 is TGTGCCACCGGGCGGGGTAGCACAGATACGCAGTATTTT.

This chain joins TRBV28 and TRBJ1-5; 10 bases map to TRBD1. CDR3 size: 12 residues. V gave up 8 bases and J gave up 7 bases; unmatched junction bases: 2. Germline V gives CDR1 MDHEN, CDR2 SYDVKM. As DNA, the CDR3 is TGTGCCAGCCTGACAGGGGGCCAGCCCCAGCATTTT. Amino acids: CASLTGGQPQHF.

Written as DNA, the CDR3 is TGTGCCAGCCGAGGACAGGGCGGTCAGCCCCAGCATTTT. This translates into CASRGQGGQPQHF. The rearrangement joins TRBV27 to TRBJ1-5; 8 bases fit TRBD1. The ends lost 8 bases at V and 6 bases at J; junction bases unmatched: 6. The CDR3 extends over 13 amino acids. Germline assignment: CDR1 MNHEY and CDR2 SMNVEV (reference sequence).

The V gene is TRBV30, the J gene TRBJ2-1; a weak D match, TRBD2 (8 bases). CDR1 and CDR2 from the germline V gene are GTSNPN and SVGIG (reference sequence). This CDR3 contains 17 residues. The V and J ends lost 4 bases and 9 bases respectively, with 28 bases between them. The chain's CDR3 is CAWTPRGGRGPGSEQFF. The CDR3 bases are TGTGCCTGGACTCCCCGGGGGGGGAGGGGGCCGGGAAGTGAGCAGTTCTTC.

This clone appeared once. This sequence joins TRBV19 and TRBJ1-5; 7 bases map to TRBD1. V lost 8 bases, J lost 6 bases, and 7 bases stayed unmatched. Germline V gives CDR1 LNHDA, CDR2 SQIVND (reference sequence). This CDR3 is built from 13 residues. CDR3 region: CASDARGSQPQHF. The DNA for the CDR3 is TGTGCCAGTGATGCCAGGGGGTCTCAGCCCCAGCATTTT.

The chain links TRBV3-1 (or the pseudogene TRBV3-2) to TRBJ1-2; no clear D. CDR3 size: 15 residues. Germline loops: CDR1 LGHDT, CDR2 YNNKEL (reference sequence). V gave up 2 bases and J gave up 7 bases, with 17 bases separating them. For the CDR3, the DNA is TGTGCCAGCAGCCAAAGTGGGATTGCGGGTTTTGGCTACACCTTC. This encodes CASSQSGIAGFGYTF.

The chain is built from TRBV6-5 and TRBJ2-1, with 11 bases matching TRBD2. Trimming took 7 bases from V and 5 from J; bases not matched to a gene: 7. Germline V gives CDR1 MNHEY, CDR2 SVGAGI. This CDR3 is 15 amino acids long. Written as DNA, the CDR3 is TGTGCCAGCATATCCGGGACTAGCGGAGACAATGAGCAGTTCTTC. It codes for CASISGTSGDNEQFF.

This clone was observed a few times. This chain uses TRBV7-2 with TRBJ1-5, with 9 bases identical to TRBD1. Germline-derived CDR1 and CDR2 are SGHTA and FQGNSA. This CDR3 is 13 amino acids long. V trimming: 5 bases; J trimming: 11 bases; junction bases outside the gene matches: 7. CDR3 amino acids: CASSPGGQGSQHF. In DNA form, the CDR3 reads TGTGCCAGCAGCCCAGGAGGACAGGGGTCCCAGCATTTT. Together with reference TRBV7-2 and TRBJ1-5, the CDR3 gives the full variable domain: GAGVSQSPSNKVTEKGKDVELRCDPISGHTALYWYRQSLGQGLEFLIYFQGNSAPDKSGLPSDRFSAERTGGSVSTLTIQRTQQEDSAVYLCASSPGGQGSQHFGDGTRLSIL.

The chain employs TRBV19 and TRBJ2-7; 9 bases fit TRBD2. From germline, CDR1 is LNHDA and CDR2 SQIVND (reference sequence). This CDR3 is built from 15 residues. Trimming at V came to 5 bases and at J to 3 bases, leaving 8 bases not matched to a gene. The CDR3 nucleotides read TGTGCCAGTAGTGGGCTAGCGGGGAACCTCTACGAGCAGTACTTC. Translated, it gives CASSGLAGNLYEQYF. Using reference TRBV19 and TRBJ2-7 for the parts outside the CDR3, the full variable domain is DGGITQSPKYLFRKEGQNVTLSCEQNLNHDAMYWYRQDPGQGLRLIYYSQIVNDFQKGDIAEGYSVSREKKESFPLTVTSAQKNPTAFYLCASSGLAGNLYEQYFGPGTRLTVT.

This clone showed up just a few times. The rearrangement joins TRBV7-9 to TRBJ2-7; the match to TRBD1 covers 8 bases. From germline, CDR1 is SEHNR and CDR2 FQNEAQ (reference sequence). The CDR3 consists of 15 residues. The ends lost 4 bases at V and 5 bases at J; junction bases unmatched: 10. The CDR3: CASSSTDREGHEQYF. The DNA of the CDR3 is TGTGCCAGCAGCTCCACGGACAGGGAAGGCCACGAGCAGTACTTC.

The chain combines TRBV5-6 with TRBJ2-3, with TRBD2 matching over 13 bases. The J segment lost 2 bases and the V segment lost 4 bases, leaving 4 bases of the junction unmatched. The CDR3 has 16 residues. Germline values: CDR1 SGHDT, CDR2 YYEEEE. CDR3 loop: CASSLTSGRATDTQYF. The CDR3 nucleotides read TGTGCCAGCAGCCTAACTAGCGGGAGGGCCACAGATACGCAGTATTTT.

This clone was seen a single time. CDR3: CASTFYGGTEAFF. The CDR3 DNA reads as TGTGCCAGTACCTTTTACGGAGGAACTGAAGCTTTCTTT. The V and J genes are TRBV19 and TRBJ1-1, with unresolved D. Per the germline V gene, CDR1 is LNHDA and CDR2 is SQIVND (reference sequence). The V gene lost 7 bases and the J gene lost 5 bases, with 14 bases spanning the gap. The CDR3 is 13 amino acids.

The genes are TRBV27 and TRBJ1-5; TRBD1 aligns across 7 bases. V dropped 5 bases and J dropped 7; count of bases not matched to a gene: 14. This CDR3 contains 16 residues. CDR1 MNHEY and CDR2 SMNVEV come from the germline V gene (reference sequence). The CDR3 sequence is CASSRGRTGGGQPQHF. The CDR3 DNA is TGTGCCAGCAGTCGCGGCCGGACAGGTGGAGGACAGCCCCAGCATTTT.

The J gene is TRBJ2-7, the V gene TRBV6-5; possible D gene TRBD1, 6 bases. Germline assignment: CDR1 MNHEY and CDR2 SVGAGI. The V gene lost 1 base and the J gene lost 6 bases, with 13 bases spanning the gap. This CDR3 has 14 amino acids. The chain's CDR3 is CASSYLQGGSEQYF. The CDR3 region has the DNA TGTGCCAGCAGTTACTTACAGGGTGGTAGCGAGCAGTACTTC.

Remarks on this clone: The sample contains more than one DNA sequence encoding this CDR3. This chain joins TRBV7-9 and TRBJ1-2; 7 nucleotides align to TRBD1. The CDR3 is 13 residues long. The germline gives CDR1 SEHNR, CDR2 FQNEAQ (reference sequence). V was clipped by 5 bases and J by 2 bases; unmatched bases: 2. CDR3 nucleotides: TGTGCCAGCAGCCGGGGACAGAACTATGGCTACACCTTC. The encoded protein is CASSRGQNYGYTF.

The V and J genes are TRBV6-5 and TRBJ2-5; 12 nucleotides agree with TRBD1. The germline gives CDR1 MNHEY, CDR2 SVGAGI. This CDR3 is built from 14 residues. V lost 6 bases to trimming and J lost 5 bases; unmatched junction nucleotides: 4. The CDR3 DNA reads TGTGCCAGCAGCTGGGGGACAGGGGGCGAGACCCAGTACTTC. Its protein product is CASSWGTGGETQYF.

The rearrangement links TRBV10-3 to TRBJ2-7, with D tentatively TRBD1 (5 bases). V lost 0 bases to trimming and J lost 5 bases, with 14 bases between them. Germline loops: CDR1 ENHRY, CDR2 SYGVKD. The CDR3 runs to 15 residues. The CDR3 here is CAISESAQGRHEQYF. The CDR3 coding sequence is TGTGCCATCAGTGAGTCTGCCCAGGGCAGGCACGAGCAGTACTTC.

The gene calls are TRBV6-5 and TRBJ2-7; the D gene is possibly TRBD1 (6 bases). Germline values: CDR1 MNHEY, CDR2 SVGAGI. The CDR3 is 14 amino acids. The germline V and J ends were trimmed by 6 bases and 2 bases, with 14 bases remaining between them. This CDR3 reads CASSPGQLAYEQYF. The CDR3 DNA reads TGTGCCAGCAGCCCCGGACAGCTTGCCTACGAGCAGTACTTC.